This T cell receptor (beta chain) was documented in a study of blood T cell repertoires in COVID-19. Study-wide context: From the United States, Italy and Spain came samples of acute and convalescent COVID-19. Sources were T cells, B-cell-depleted T cells, or PBMCs; the material itself was cDNA or gDNA.

Original analysis: Estimation of nucleated cell counts was performed using reference gene primer amplification. The table came from immunoSEQ multiplex PCR; TCRdb's copy has only in-frame clones and leaves some out. V and J calls and clone size come straight from that table; D and trimming were deduced from the DNA. This table holds about 210,000 clones, roughly 80% found once. Trimming pared 0 bases from V and 0 bases from J, leaving 10 bases between. The CDR3 runs 17 residues. CDR1 and CDR2 from the germline V gene are SGHNT and YYREEE (reference sequence). The clonotype originates from a woman aged 40 to 49 with active or convalescent COVID-19. The sequencing sample was made of peripheral blood. The chain joins TRBV5-4 to TRBJ1-6; no reliable D call. CDR3 region: CASSLDPGSSYNSPLHF. In nucleotides, the CDR3 is TGTGCCAGCAGCTTGGATCCCGGGAGCTCCTATAATTCACCCCTCCACTTT.